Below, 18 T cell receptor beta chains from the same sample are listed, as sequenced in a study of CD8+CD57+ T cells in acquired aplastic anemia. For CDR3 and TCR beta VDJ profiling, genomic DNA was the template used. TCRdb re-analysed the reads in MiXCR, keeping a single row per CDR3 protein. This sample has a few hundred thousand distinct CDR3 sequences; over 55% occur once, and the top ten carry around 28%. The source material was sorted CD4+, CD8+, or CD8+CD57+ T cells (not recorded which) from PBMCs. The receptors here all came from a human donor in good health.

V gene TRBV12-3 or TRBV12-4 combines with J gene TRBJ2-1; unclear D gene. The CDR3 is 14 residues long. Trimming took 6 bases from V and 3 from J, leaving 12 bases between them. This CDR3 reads CASSVSNHYNEQFF. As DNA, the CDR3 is TGTGCCAGCAGCGTAAGTAACCACTACAATGAGCAGTTCTTC.

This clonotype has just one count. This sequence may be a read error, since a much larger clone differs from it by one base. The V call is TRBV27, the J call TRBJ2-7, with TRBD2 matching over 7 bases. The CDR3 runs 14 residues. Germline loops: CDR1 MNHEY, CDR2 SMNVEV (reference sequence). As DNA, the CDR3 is TGTGCCAGCAGTCCTAGCGGCCTCTCCTGCGAGCAGTACTTC. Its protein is CASSPSGLSCEQYF.

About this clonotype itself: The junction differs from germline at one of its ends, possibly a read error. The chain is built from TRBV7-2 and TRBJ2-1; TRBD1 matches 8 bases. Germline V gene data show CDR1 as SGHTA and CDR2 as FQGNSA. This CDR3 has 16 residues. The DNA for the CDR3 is TGTGCCAGCAGCTCGCTGGAGGACAGGGTCCTCAATGAGAAGTTCTTC. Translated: CASSSLEDRVLNEKFF.

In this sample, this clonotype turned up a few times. The CDR3 DNA sequence: TGTGCCAGCAGTCTAGGACGGTCTAACTATGGCTACACCTTC. Amino acid sequence: CASSLGRSNYGYTF. The rearrangement joins TRBV27 to TRBJ1-2; no clear D. The length of the CDR3 is 14 residues. Germline CDR1 MNHEY, CDR2 SMNVEV (reference sequence). V lost 5 bases and J lost 0, with 10 bases in between.

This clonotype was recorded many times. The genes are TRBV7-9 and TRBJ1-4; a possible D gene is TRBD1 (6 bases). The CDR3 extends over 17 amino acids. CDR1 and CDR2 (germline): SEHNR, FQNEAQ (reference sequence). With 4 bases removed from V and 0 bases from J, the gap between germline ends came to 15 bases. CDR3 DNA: TGTGCCAGCAGCTCCGTGACAGGTGGTACAACTAATGAAAAACTGTTTTTT. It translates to CASSSVTGGTTNEKLFF. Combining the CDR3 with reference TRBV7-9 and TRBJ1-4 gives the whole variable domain DTGVSQNPRHKITKRGQNVTFRCDPISEHNRLYWYRQTLGQGPEFLTYFQNEAQLEKSRLLSDRFSAERPKGSFSTLEIQRTEQGDSAMYLCASSSVTGGTTNEKLFFGSGTQLSVL.

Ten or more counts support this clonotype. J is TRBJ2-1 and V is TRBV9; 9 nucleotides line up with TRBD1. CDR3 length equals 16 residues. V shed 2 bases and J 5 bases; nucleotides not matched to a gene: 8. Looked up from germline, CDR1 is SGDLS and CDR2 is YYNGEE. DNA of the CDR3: TGTGCCAGCAGCGTGCCAGCGAGGGACAGGGACAATGAGCAGTTCTTC. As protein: CASSVPARDRDNEQFF.

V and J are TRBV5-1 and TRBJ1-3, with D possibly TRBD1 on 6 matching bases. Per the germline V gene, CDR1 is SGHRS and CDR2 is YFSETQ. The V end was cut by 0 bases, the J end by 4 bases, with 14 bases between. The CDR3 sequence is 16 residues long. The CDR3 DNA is TGCGCCAGCAGCTTGGCGGGGGGCCAAACCGGAAACACCATATATTTT. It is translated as CASSLAGGQTGNTIYF.

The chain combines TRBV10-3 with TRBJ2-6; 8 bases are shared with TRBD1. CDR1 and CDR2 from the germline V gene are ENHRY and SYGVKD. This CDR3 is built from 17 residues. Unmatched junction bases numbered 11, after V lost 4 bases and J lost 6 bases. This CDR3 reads CAISVGQGRTEANVLTF. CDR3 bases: TGTGCCATCAGTGTTGGACAGGGTAGGACTGAGGCCAACGTCCTGACTTTC.

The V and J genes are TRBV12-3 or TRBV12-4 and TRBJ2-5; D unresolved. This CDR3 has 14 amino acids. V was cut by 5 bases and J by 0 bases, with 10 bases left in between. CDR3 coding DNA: TGTGCCAGCAGTCCTCCCGCAGACCAAGAGACCCAGTACTTC. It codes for CASSPPADQETQYF.

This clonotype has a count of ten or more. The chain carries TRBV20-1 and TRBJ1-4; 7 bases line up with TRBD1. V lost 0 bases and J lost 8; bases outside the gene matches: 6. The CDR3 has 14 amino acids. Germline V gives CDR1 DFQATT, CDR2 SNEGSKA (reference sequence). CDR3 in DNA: TGCAGTGCTAGAGAGGGACAGATGTGGGAAAAACTGTTTTTT. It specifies CSAREGQMWEKLFF.

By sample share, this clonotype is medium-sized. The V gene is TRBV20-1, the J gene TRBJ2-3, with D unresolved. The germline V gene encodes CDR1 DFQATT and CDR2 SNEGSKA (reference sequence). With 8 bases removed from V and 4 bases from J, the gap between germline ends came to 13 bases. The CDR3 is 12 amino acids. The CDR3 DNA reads TGCAGTACCGGAGAGGTGTCAGATACGCAGTATTTT. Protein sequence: CSTGEVSDTQYF.

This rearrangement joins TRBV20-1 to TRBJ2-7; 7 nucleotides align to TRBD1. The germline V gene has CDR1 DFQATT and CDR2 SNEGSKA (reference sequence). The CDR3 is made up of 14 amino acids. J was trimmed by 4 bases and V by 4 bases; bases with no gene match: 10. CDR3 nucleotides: TGCAGTGCTACCAAACAGGGGCGAGGGTACGAGCAGTACTTC. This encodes CSATKQGRGYEQYF.

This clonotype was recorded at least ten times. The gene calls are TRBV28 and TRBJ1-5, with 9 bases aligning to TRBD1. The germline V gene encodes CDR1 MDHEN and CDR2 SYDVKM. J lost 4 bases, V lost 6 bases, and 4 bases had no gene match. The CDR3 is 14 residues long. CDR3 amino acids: CASSSGTGNQPQHF. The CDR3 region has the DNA TGTGCCAGCAGCTCGGGGACAGGGAATCAGCCCCAGCATTTT.

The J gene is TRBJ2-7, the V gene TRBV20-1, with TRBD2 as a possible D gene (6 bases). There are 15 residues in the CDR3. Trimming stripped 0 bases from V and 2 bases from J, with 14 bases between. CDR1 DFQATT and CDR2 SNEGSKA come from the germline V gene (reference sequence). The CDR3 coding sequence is TGCAGTGCTAGAGATCGATTAGCGGTGACCTACGAGCAGTACTTC. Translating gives CSARDRLAVTYEQYF.

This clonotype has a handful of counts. The CDR3 DNA reads TGTGCCAGTAGTCCAGAGTCGGGGGGACTAGTAAAGAACATTCAGTACTTC. This codes for CASSPESGGLVKNIQYF. V is TRBV19 and J is TRBJ2-4; 8 nucleotides match TRBD2. CDR3 length: 17 residues. V gave up 5 bases and J gave up 7 bases; unmatched junction bases: 16. CDR1 is LNHDA, CDR2 SQIVND, per germline (reference sequence).

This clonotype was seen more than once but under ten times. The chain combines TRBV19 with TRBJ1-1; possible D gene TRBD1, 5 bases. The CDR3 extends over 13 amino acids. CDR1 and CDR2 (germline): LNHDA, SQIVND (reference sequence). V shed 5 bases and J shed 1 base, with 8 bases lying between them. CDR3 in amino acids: CASSRGPNTEAFF. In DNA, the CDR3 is TGTGCCAGTAGTCGGGGCCCGAACACTGAAGCTTTCTTT.

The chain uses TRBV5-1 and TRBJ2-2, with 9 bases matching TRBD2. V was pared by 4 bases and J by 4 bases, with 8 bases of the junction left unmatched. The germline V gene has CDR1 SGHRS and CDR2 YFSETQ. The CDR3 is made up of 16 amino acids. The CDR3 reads CASSAVLAGTTGELFF. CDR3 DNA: TGCGCCAGCAGCGCCGTTCTAGCGGGGACCACCGGGGAGCTGTTTTTT.

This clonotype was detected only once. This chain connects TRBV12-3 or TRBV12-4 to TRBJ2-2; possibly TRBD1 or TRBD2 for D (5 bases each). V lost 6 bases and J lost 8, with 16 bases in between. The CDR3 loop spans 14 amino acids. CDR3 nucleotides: TGTGCCAGCAGACGAAACGGGGCCCCAGGGGAGCTGTTTTTT. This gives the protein CASRRNGAPGELFF.